A selection of T cell receptor beta chains follows, all from one sample in a study of T cells in Graves' hyperthyroidism and ophthalmopathy. TCRdb re-analysed the multiplex PCR reads in MiXCR, keeping a single row per CDR3 protein. The sample includes fewer than 450,000 distinct CDR3 sequences, 13% to 15% of them seen just once. Sequenced sample: blood. Receptors were obtained from a woman aged 60-75 years with Graves' ophthalmopathy. The CDR3 runs from the conserved cysteine through the conserved F or W. A D gene is named only where the DNA matches it firmly. The size field is filled for only some rows; it gives once, few, many or a size class.

v_gene	j_gene	abundance	d_gene	CDR3aa	CDR3nt
TRBV6-1	TRBJ1-4	.	.	CASRDVGGSGANEKLFF	TGTGCCAGCAGGGACGTTGGGGGAAGTGGCGCTAATGAAAAACTGTTTTTT
TRBV28	TRBJ1-5	.	.	CASTPGGLVQPQHF	TGTGCCAGCACCCCGGGGGGGCTGGTTCAGCCCCAGCATTTT
TRBV18	TRBJ1-2	few	.	CASSPLGGSDLGGYTF	TGTGCCAGCTCACCACTCGGCGGCTCAGACCTCGGGGGCTACACCTTC
TRBV4-1	TRBJ2-7	many	.	CASSQEGTRYYEQYF	TGCGCCAGCAGCCAAGAAGGGACGAGATACTACGAGCAGTACTTC
TRBV4-1	TRBJ1-2	few	.	CASSQPGEGVRANYGYTF	TGCGCCAGCAGCCAACCCGGAGAAGGGGTGCGTGCTAACTATGGCTACACCTTC
TRBV28	TRBJ2-5	many	.	CASSPTVHYSTYF	TGTGCCAGCAGTCCCACCGTCCATTATTCCACGTACTTC
TRBV6-1	TRBJ2-5	.	.	CASSPRGPPGTQYF	TGTGCCAGCAGCCCCCGGGGGCCGCCGGGGACCCAGTACTTC
TRBV11-2	TRBJ2-1	.	TRBD2	CASSTGLAGGRDEQFF	TGTGCCAGCAGCACGGGACTAGCGGGAGGAAGGGATGAGCAGTTCTTC
TRBV6-1	TRBJ1-6	.	TRBD1	CASSEDRGLLNSPLHF	TGTGCCAGCAGTGAGGACAGGGGGCTGTTGAATTCACCCCTCCACTTT
TRBV11-2	TRBJ2-1	many	TRBD2	CASSLELAGVGEQFF	TGTGCCAGCAGCTTAGAATTAGCGGGAGTTGGTGAGCAGTTCTTC
TRBV5-1	TRBJ2-6	few	TRBD1	CASSLGGQGRLGANVLTF	TGCGCCAGCAGCTTGGGAGGACAGGGCCGACTCGGGGCCAACGTCCTGACTTTC
TRBV4-2	TRBJ2-7	.	TRBD1	CASSPGQGEQYF	TGTGCCAGCAGCCCTGGACAGGGCGAGCAGTACTTC
TRBV29-1	TRBJ2-7	few	.	CSVVGEGRDYEQYF	TGCAGCGTTGTTGGGGAAGGCAGGGACTACGAGCAGTACTTC
TRBV6-5	TRBJ1-2	many	.	CASSYSSMSGNYGYTF	TGTGCCAGCAGTTACTCGAGTATGTCCGGTAACTATGGCTACACCTTC
TRBV20-1	TRBJ2-1	few	TRBD2	CSARLRGGFYNEQFF	TGCAGTGCTAGGCTACGCGGGGGGTTCTACAATGAGCAGTTCTTC
TRBV29-1	TRBJ2-1	.	.	CSVEDFSLPDRERDELSIVQFF	TGCAGCGTTGAAGATTTTTCGCTCCCGGACAGGGAGCGGGACGAACTCAGTATTGTGCAGTTCTTC
TRBV12-3/TRBV12-4	TRBJ1-1	.	.	CASSLYLEGEAFF	TGTGCCAGCAGTTTATATCTCGAAGGTGAAGCTTTCTTT
TRBV20-1	TRBJ2-5	many	.	CSARGTRETQYF	TGCAGTGCTAGAGGGACTCGGGAGACCCAGTACTTC
TRBV20-1	TRBJ2-7	many	TRBD2	CSATGLADYEQYF	TGCAGTGCCACGGGACTAGCGGATTACGAGCAGTACTTC
TRBV5-6	TRBJ1-4	.	.	CTRGGLNEKLFF	TGTACCCGCGGGGGGCTAAATGAAAAACTGTTTTTT
TRBV12-3/TRBV12-4	TRBJ1-4	many	TRBD1	CASRRQGAHEKLFF	TGTGCCAGCAGGCGACAGGGGGCTCATGAAAAACTGTTTTTT